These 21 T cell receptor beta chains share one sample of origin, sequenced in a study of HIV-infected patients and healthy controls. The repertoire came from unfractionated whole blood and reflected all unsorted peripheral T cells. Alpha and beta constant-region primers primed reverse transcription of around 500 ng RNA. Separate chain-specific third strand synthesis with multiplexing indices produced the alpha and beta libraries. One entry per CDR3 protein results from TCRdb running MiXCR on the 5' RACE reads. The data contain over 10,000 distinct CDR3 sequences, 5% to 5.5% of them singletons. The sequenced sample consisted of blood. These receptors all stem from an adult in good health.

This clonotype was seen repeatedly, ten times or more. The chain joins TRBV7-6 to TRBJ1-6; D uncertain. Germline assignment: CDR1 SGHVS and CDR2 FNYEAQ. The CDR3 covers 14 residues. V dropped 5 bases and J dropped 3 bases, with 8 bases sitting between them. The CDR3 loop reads CASSEVYYNSPLHF. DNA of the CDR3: TGTGCCAGCAGCGAGGTGTACTATAATTCACCCCTCCACTTT.

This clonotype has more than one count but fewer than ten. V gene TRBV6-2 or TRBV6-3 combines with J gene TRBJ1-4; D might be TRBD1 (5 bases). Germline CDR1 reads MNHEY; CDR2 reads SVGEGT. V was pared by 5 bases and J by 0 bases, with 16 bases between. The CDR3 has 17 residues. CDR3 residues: CASSQGRILATNEKLFF. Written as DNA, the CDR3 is TGTGCCAGCAGTCAGGGACGGATACTCGCAACTAATGAAAAACTGTTTTTT.

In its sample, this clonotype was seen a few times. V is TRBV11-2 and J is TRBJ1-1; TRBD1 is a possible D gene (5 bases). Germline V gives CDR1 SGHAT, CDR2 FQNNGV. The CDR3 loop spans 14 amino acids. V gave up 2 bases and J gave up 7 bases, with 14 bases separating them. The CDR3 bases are TGTGCCAGCAGCTTACGGACGGGACGGGGTGAAGCTTTCTTT. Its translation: CASSLRTGRGEAFF. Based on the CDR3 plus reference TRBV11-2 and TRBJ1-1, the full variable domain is EAGVAQSPRYKIIEKRQSVAFWCNPISGHATLYWYQQILGQGPKLLIQFQNNGVVDDSQLPKDRFSAERLKGVDSTLKIQPAKLEDSAVYLCASSLRTGRGEAFFGQGTRLTVV.

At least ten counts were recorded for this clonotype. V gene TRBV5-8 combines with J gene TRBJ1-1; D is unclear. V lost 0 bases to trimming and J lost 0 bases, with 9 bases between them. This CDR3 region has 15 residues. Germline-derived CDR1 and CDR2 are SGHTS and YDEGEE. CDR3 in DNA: TGTGCCAGCAGCTTGGTTGCGGGCATGAACACTGAAGCTTTCTTT. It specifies CASSLVAGMNTEAFF.

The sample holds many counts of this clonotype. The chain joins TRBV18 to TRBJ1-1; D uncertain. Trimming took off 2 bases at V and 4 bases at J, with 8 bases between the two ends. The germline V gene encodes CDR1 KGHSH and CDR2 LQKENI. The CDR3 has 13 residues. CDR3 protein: CASSPGGFTEAFF. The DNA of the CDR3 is TGTGCCAGCTCACCAGGAGGGTTCACTGAAGCTTTCTTT.

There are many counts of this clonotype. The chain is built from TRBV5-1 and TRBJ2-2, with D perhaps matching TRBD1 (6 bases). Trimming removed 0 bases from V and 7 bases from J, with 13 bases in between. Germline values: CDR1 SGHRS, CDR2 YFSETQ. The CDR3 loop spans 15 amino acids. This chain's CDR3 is CASSLDEQGYGELFF. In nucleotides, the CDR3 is TGCGCCAGCAGCTTGGATGAACAGGGCTACGGGGAGCTGTTTTTT.

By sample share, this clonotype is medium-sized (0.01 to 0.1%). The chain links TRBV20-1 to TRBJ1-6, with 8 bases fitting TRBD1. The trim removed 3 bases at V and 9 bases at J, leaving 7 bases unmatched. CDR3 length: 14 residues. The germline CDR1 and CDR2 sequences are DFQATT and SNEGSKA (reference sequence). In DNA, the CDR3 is TGCAGTGCTAGGAAGCAGGGGGCTTTTTCACCCCTCCACTTT. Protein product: CSARKQGAFSPLHF.

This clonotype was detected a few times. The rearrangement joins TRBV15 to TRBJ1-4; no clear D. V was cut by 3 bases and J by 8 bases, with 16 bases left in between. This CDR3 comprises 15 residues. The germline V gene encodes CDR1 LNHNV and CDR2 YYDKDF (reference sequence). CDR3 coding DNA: TGTGCCACCAGCAGGGAGGACCACCTGGGGGAAAAACTGTTTTTT. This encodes CATSREDHLGEKLFF.

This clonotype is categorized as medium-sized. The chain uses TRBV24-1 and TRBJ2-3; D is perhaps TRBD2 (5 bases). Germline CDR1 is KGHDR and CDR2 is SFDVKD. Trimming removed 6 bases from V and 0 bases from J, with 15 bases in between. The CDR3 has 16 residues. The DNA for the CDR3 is TGTGCCACCAGTCTGGACTGGAGCTCTAGCACAGATACGCAGTATTTT. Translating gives CATSLDWSSSTDTQYF.

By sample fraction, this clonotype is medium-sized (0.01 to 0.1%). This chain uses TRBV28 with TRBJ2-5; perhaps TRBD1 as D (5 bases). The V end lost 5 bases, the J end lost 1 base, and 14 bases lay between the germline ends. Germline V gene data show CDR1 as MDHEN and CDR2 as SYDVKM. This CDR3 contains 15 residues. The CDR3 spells CASSETGVSQETQYF. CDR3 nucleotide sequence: TGTGCCAGCAGTGAAACAGGAGTGTCCCAAGAGACCCAGTACTTC.

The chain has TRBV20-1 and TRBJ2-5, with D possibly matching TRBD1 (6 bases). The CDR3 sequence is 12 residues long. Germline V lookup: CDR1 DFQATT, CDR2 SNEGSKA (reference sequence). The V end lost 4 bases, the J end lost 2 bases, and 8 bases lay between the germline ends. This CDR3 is CSAMDSQETQYF. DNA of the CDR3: TGCAGTGCTATGGACAGTCAAGAGACCCAGTACTTC.

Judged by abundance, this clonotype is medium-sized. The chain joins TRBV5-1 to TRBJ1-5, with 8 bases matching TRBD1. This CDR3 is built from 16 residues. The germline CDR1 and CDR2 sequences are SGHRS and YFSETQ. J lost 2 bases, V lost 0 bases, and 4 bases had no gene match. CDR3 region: CASSLGGQGGNQPQHF. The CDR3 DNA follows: TGCGCCAGCAGCTTGGGAGGACAGGGCGGCAATCAGCCCCAGCATTTT.

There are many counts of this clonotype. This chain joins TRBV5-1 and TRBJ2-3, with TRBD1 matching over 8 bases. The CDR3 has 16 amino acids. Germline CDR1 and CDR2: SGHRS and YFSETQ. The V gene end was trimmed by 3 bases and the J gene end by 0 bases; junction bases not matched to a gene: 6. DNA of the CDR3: TGCGCCAGCAGCTACGGACAGGGTTTGAGCACAGATACGCAGTATTTT. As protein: CASSYGQGLSTDTQYF.

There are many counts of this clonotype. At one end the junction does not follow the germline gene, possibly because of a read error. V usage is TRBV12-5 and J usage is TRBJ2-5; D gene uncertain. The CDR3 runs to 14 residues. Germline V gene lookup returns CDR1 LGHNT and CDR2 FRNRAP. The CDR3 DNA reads TGTGCTAGTGGTTTGCCCGCCAGGAGTGGGGTCCGGAACTTC. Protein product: CASGLPARSGVRNF.

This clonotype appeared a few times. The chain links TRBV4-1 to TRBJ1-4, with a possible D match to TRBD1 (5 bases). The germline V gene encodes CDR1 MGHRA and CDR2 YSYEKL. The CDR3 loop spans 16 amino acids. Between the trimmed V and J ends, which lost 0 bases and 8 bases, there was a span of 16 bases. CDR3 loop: CASSQEGDQTDEKLFF. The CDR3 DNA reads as TGCGCCAGCAGCCAAGAGGGAGACCAGACAGACGAAAAACTGTTTTTT.

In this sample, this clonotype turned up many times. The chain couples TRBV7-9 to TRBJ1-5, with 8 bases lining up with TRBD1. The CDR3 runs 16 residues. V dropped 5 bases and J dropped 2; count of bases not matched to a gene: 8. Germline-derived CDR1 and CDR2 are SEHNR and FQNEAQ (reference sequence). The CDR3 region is CASSPGRGLGNQPQHF. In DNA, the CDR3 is TGTGCCAGCAGCCCGGGCAGGGGGCTCGGCAATCAGCCCCAGCATTTT.

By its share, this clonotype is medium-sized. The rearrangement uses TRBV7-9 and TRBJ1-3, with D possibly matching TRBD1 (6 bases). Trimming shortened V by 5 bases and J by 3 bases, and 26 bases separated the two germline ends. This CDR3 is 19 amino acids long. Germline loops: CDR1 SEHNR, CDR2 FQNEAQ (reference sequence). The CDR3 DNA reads TGTGCCAGCAGCGTACCGGCAGGGGACGGCTTGACGGATGGAAACACCATATATTTT. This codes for CASSVPAGDGLTDGNTIYF.

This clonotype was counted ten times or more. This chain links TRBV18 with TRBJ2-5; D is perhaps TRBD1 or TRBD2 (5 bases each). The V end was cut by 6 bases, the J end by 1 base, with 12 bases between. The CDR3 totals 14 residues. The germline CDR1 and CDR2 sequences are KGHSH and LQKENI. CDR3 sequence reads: CASSRGALQETQYF. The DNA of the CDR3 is TGTGCCAGCTCCCGAGGGGCCCTCCAAGAGACCCAGTACTTC.

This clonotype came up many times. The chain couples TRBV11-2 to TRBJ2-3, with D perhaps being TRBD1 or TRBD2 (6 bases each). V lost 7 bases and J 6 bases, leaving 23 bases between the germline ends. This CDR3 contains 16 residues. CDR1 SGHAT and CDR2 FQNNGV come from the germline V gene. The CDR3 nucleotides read TGTGCCAGCACTTTTGGGGGGCCGGGGCTAGGGGATACGCAGTATTTT. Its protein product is CASTFGGPGLGDTQYF.

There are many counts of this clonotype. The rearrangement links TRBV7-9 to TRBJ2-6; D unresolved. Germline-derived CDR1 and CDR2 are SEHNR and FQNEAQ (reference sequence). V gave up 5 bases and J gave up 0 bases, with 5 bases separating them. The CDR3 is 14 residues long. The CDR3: CASSAYSGANVLTF. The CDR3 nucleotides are TGTGCCAGCAGCGCCTACTCTGGGGCCAACGTCCTGACTTTC.

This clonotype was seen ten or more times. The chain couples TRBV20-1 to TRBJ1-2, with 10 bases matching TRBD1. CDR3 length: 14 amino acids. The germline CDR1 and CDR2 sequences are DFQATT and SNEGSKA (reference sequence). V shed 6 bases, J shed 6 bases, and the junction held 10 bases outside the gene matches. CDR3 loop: CSAGQGGGLDGYTF. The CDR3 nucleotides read TGCAGTGCCGGACAGGGGGGGGGTCTCGATGGCTACACCTTC.